The 25 T cell receptor beta chains below were found in one sample sequenced in a study of blood T cells in healthy people across ages (dated by TCRdb to 2015 to 2017). The library was built by means of 5' RACE. Sequencing instrument: Illumina HiSeq 2500. The second PCR ran for roughly 7 to 12 cycles and used a J-beta primer mix along with a sample-barcoded 5' primer. In TCRdb, the public reads were trimmed at Q25 with fastp and aligned with MiXCR, with productive beta chains retained. Rows are unified per CDR3 protein, each entry keeping the most common DNA and genes. For this sample the table gives 700,000 to 850,000 distinct CDR3 sequences, of which 35% to 40% were detected only once. The top ten clones comprise under 15% of the sample. The sequencing input was blood. The receptor source for this set is a man aged 18 to 29 in good health.

The rearrangement joins TRBV20-1 to TRBJ2-5, with D possibly called TRBD1 or TRBD2 (5 bases each). The J call may be mistaken, given a closer DNA end match to TRBJ2-7. The CDR3 has 14 amino acids. Germline V gene lookup returns CDR1 DFQATT and CDR2 SNEGSKA (reference sequence). Written as DNA, the CDR3 is TGCAGTGCCAGCGAGGGACGCCAGAGGAACGAGCAGTACTTC. Its translation: CSASEGRQRNEQYF.

The rearrangement links TRBV28 to TRBJ2-5, with D possibly TRBD1 on 7 matching bases. Germline V gives CDR1 MDHEN, CDR2 SYDVKM. With 6 bases removed from V and 2 bases from J, the gap between germline ends came to 16 bases. There are 15 residues in the CDR3. CDR3 in DNA: TGTGCCAGCAGCACCGTGGCAGGGGGGCAAGAGACCCAGTACTTC. The encoded protein is CASSTVAGGQETQYF. The full variable domain, with the rest looked up from reference TRBV28 and TRBJ2-5, is DVKVTQSSRYLVKRTGEKVFLECVQDMDHENMFWYRQDPGLGLRLIYFSYDVKMKEKGDIPEGYSVSREKKERFSLILESASTNQTSMYLCASSTVAGGQETQYFGPGTRLLVL.

This sequence joins TRBV10-3 and TRBJ2-4; TRBD1 is a possible D gene (6 bases). The end of the DNA fits TRBJ2-7 better, so the J call may be wrong. Germline V lookup: CDR1 ENHRY, CDR2 SYGVKD. The CDR3 totals 13 residues. CDR3 residues: CAISEGDNHEQYF. DNA of the CDR3: TGTGCCATCAGTGAAGGGGACAACCACGAGCAGTACTTC.

This clonotype has more than one count but fewer than ten. This sequence joins TRBV27 and TRBJ1-6, with D hard to call. CDR1 is MNHEY, CDR2 SMNVEV, per germline (reference sequence). This CDR3 contains 14 residues. Between the trimmed V and J ends, which lost 1 base and 6 bases, there was a span of 7 bases. CDR3 in DNA: TGTGCCAGCAGTTTATGGGCAGTTAATTCACCCCTCCACTTT. Amino acids: CASSLWAVNSPLHF.

The V gene is TRBV7-2, the J gene TRBJ1-2; no definite D call. Deletions cut 5 bases from V and 1 base from J, with 11 bases between. Germline lookup yields CDR1 SGHTA and CDR2 FQGNSA. The CDR3 contains 14 residues. Written as DNA, the CDR3 is TGTGCCAGCAGCCCCGCCTTCGGTAACTATGGCTACACCTTC. Translated, it gives CASSPAFGNYGYTF.

Concerning this clonotype itself: A read error may explain this, as a much larger clone is one base away. The chain is built from TRBV12-3 or TRBV12-4 and TRBJ2-7, with TRBD1 identical over 7 bases. With 8 bases clipped from V and 3 bases from J, the junction kept 10 bases outside the gene matches. CDR3 length: 14 residues. CDR3 coding DNA: TGTGCCAGCGCCCCTCTAGGGGGCCACTACGAGCAGTACTTC. It encodes CASAPLGGHYEQYF.

The chain uses TRBV29-1 and TRBJ2-3; 10 positions match TRBD1. Germline V gives CDR1 SQVTM, CDR2 ANQGSEA. V lost 4 bases to trimming and J lost 2 bases; unmatched junction nucleotides: 6. CDR3 size: 15 residues. CDR3 residues: CSVGLGQGDTDTQYF. The DNA of the CDR3 is TGCAGCGTTGGTCTTGGACAGGGGGACACAGATACGCAGTATTTT.

The chain is built from TRBV12-3 or TRBV12-4 and TRBJ1-6; D may be TRBD1 (6 bases). V lost 1 base and J 9 bases, leaving 13 bases between the germline ends. The CDR3 covers 15 residues. In nucleotides, the CDR3 is TGTGCCAGCAGTTTAGACGGCAGGGGAAGTTCACCCCTCCACTTT. It encodes CASSLDGRGSSPLHF.

This clonotype was seen a few times. This chain uses TRBV27 with TRBJ1-5; possible D gene TRBD1, 6 bases. This CDR3 spans 11 amino acids. Germline V gives CDR1 MNHEY, CDR2 SMNVEV (reference sequence). V was pared by 10 bases and J by 6 bases, with 10 bases between. CDR3 amino acids: CATGHFQPQHF. CDR3 in DNA: TGTGCCACGGGACATTTTCAGCCCCAGCATTTT.

This clonotype was detected only once. This rearrangement joins TRBV5-1 to TRBJ2-2; D not certain. The CDR3 runs to 16 residues. V dropped 0 bases and J dropped 0 bases, with 9 bases sitting between them. The germline gives CDR1 SGHRS, CDR2 YFSETQ. The CDR3 nucleotides are TGCGCCAGCAGCTTGGCGGCGGAGCCGAACACCGGGGAGCTGTTTTTT. The encoded protein is CASSLAAEPNTGELFF.

This clonotype was detected a few times. V gene TRBV6-5 combines with J gene TRBJ1-2; the D gene is possibly TRBD1 (5 bases). This CDR3 spans 16 amino acids. CDR1 is MNHEY, CDR2 SVGAGI, per germline. The germline V and J ends were trimmed by 7 bases and 1 base, with 19 bases remaining between them. The CDR3 DNA is TGTGCCAGCACCATGACAGCGACCGAATTTAACTATGGCTACACCTTC. The encoded protein is CASTMTATEFNYGYTF.

V gene TRBV29-1 combines with J gene TRBJ1-1; no reliable D call. Germline values: CDR1 SQVTM, CDR2 ANQGSEA. The CDR3 runs to 12 residues. The V end lost 5 bases, the J end lost 3 bases, and 10 bases lay between the germline ends. The DNA for the CDR3 is TGCAGCGTTTTTTTAGAGTACACTGAAGCTTTCTTT. Encoded protein: CSVFLEYTEAFF.

This clonotype was seen more than once but under ten times. The J gene is TRBJ2-7, the V gene TRBV30; possible D gene TRBD1, 6 bases. V gave up 4 bases and J gave up 2 bases, with 12 bases separating them. Germline V gives CDR1 GTSNPN, CDR2 SVGIG (reference sequence). CDR3 length: 13 amino acids. CDR3 amino acids: CAWTSGHPYEQYF. In DNA, the CDR3 is TGTGCCTGGACCTCGGGACACCCCTACGAGCAGTACTTC.

The V gene is TRBV27, the J gene TRBJ1-2; D gene ambiguous. Looked up from germline, CDR1 is MNHEY and CDR2 is SMNVEV (reference sequence). Trimming took off 5 bases at V and 6 bases at J, with 13 bases between the two ends. The CDR3 loop spans 13 amino acids. The CDR3 nucleotides read TGTGCCAGCAGTCCGGGGTCGAGGGATGGCTACACCTTC. This gives the protein CASSPGSRDGYTF.

The chain links TRBV9 to TRBJ1-1, with D hard to call. V dropped 0 bases and J dropped 6 bases, with 9 bases sitting between them. The CDR3 is made up of 13 amino acids. Germline V lookup: CDR1 SGDLS, CDR2 YYNGEE. CDR3 sequence reads: CASSVEGVAEAFF. The CDR3 DNA follows: TGTGCCAGCAGCGTAGAAGGAGTCGCTGAAGCTTTCTTT. The entire variable domain, with the rest obtained from reference TRBV9 and TRBJ1-1, is as follows: DSGVTQTPKHLITATGQRVTLRCSPRSGDLSVYWYQQSLDQGLQFLIQYYNGEERAKGNILERFSAQQFPDLHSELNLSSLELGDSALYFCASSVEGVAEAFFGQGTRLTVV.

On this clonotype: A read error may produce the germline difference seen at one junction end. The V call is TRBV7-9, the J call TRBJ1-2; unclear D gene. Germline CDR1 reads SEHNR; CDR2 reads FQNEAQ (reference sequence). The CDR3 loop spans 14 amino acids. The CDR3 DNA reads TGTACCAGCAGCAGCACAACCCGGCTCCATGGCTACACCTTC. This translates into CTSSSTTRLHGYTF.

The chain employs TRBV4-3 and TRBJ2-5; D might be TRBD1 (6 bases). The CDR3 has 16 amino acids. Looked up from germline, CDR1 is LGHNA and CDR2 is YSLEER. The ends were cut back, 3 bases at V and 5 bases at J, with 19 bases in the middle. CDR3 loop: CASSHHTRGLGETQYF. The CDR3 coding sequence is TGCGCCAGCAGCCACCATACAAGGGGGTTAGGGGAGACCCAGTACTTC.

This clonotype showed up many times. The chain joins TRBV6-2 or TRBV6-3 to TRBJ2-4; D tentatively reads TRBD1 or TRBD2 (5 bases each). Trimming left V 6 bases short and J 8 bases short, with 20 bases between. Per the germline V gene, CDR1 is MNHEY and CDR2 is SVGEGT. This CDR3 has 15 residues. The CDR3 DNA follows: TGTGCCAGCAGCCAGGGTCTAGCAGCCTCGGACATTCAGTACTTC. It encodes CASSQGLAASDIQYF.

There are many counts of this clonotype. The genes are TRBV12-3 or TRBV12-4 and TRBJ1-6; no clear D gene. CDR3 length: 12 amino acids. The V end was cut by 4 bases, the J end by 10 bases, with 8 bases between. In DNA form, the CDR3 reads TGTGCCAGCAGTTCTGCGGGATCACCCCTCCACTTT. Protein: CASSSAGSPLHF.

This clonotype was detected a few times. The rearrangement links TRBV6-6 to TRBJ2-3; tentatively, D is TRBD1 (5 bases). This CDR3 is 14 amino acids long. Germline V gene sequence: CDR1 MNHNY, CDR2 SVGAGI (reference sequence). Deletions cut 5 bases from V and 4 bases from J, with 13 bases between. CDR3 DNA: TGTGCCAGCAGTCCAAACAGGATCTCAGATACGCAGTATTTT. It specifies CASSPNRISDTQYF.

This clonotype was observed a handful of times. The chain carries TRBV12-3 or TRBV12-4 and TRBJ2-7; 10 bases map to TRBD1. The J call is doubtful: the DNA matches TRBJ2-5 better. This CDR3 is 15 amino acids long. CDR3 nucleotide sequence: TGTGCCAGCAGTTTCGGACAGGGGGAGGGAGAGACCCAGTACTTC. This codes for CASSFGQGEGETQYF.

As to this clonotype: One end of the junction is discordant with germline, which a read error may explain. V is TRBV7-9 and J is TRBJ1-1; the D gene is possibly TRBD1 (6 bases). Germline V gene sequence: CDR1 SEHNR, CDR2 FQNEAQ (reference sequence). This CDR3 has 15 residues. In DNA, the CDR3 is TGTGCCAGCAGCTCCCTCAGGGGCCCGAACAGTGAAGCTTTCTTT. Its protein is CASSSLRGPNSEAFF. The full variable domain, in which reference TRBV7-9 and TRBJ1-1 provide the parts outside the CDR3, is DTGVSQNPRHKITKRGQNVTFRCDPISEHNRLYWYRQTLGQGPEFLTYFQNEAQLEKSRLLSDRFSAERPKGSFSTLEIQRTEQGDSAMYLCASSSLRGPNSEAFFGQGTRLTVV.

The chain has TRBV4-3 and TRBJ1-6; TRBD1 might be the D (5 bases). V dropped 0 bases and J dropped 10 bases, with 13 bases sitting between them. Germline loops: CDR1 LGHNA, CDR2 YSLEER. This CDR3 contains 15 residues. CDR3 in DNA: TGCGCCAGCAGCCAAGAAGCGACAGCTGGCTCACCCCTCCACTTT. Translating gives CASSQEATAGSPLHF.

The V call is TRBV19, the J call TRBJ1-6; 12 bases agree with TRBD1. The length of the CDR3 is 16 residues. CDR1 is LNHDA and CDR2 is SQIVND in the germline V gene (reference sequence). Trimming cost V 5 bases and J 9 bases; bases outside gene matches: 8. The CDR3 DNA sequence: TGTGCCAGTAGTCCGGGACAGGGGGCCGTTAGTTCACCCCTCCACTTT. It yields the protein CASSPGQGAVSSPLHF. The full variable domain, its missing parts supplied by reference TRBV19 and TRBJ1-6, is DGGITQSPKYLFRKEGQNVTLSCEQNLNHDAMYWYRQDPGQGLRLIYYSQIVNDFQKGDIAEGYSVSREKKESFPLTVTSAQKNPTAFYLCASSPGQGAVSSPLHFGNGTRLTVT.

Details on this clonotype: A junction boundary mismatches the germline segment, possibly from a read error. This rearrangement joins TRBV20-1 to TRBJ1-1, with a possible D match to TRBD1 (5 bases). CDR3 length: 16 residues. Germline V gene sequence: CDR1 DFQATT, CDR2 SNEGSKA (reference sequence). CDR3 nucleotides: TGCAGAGCTAGAGGCTGGGCAGGGAAGGAGGGCACTGAAGCTTTCTTT. Encoded protein: CRARGWAGKEGTEAFF.